The 24 T cell receptor beta chains given below trace back to one sample, sequenced in a study of T cells in Graves' hyperthyroidism and ophthalmopathy. RNA transcripts provided the source from which TCR beta CDR3 regions were amplified. The HTBI primer set was used in a first-round RT-PCR of the TCR CDR3. TCRdb re-called the multiplex PCR reads with MiXCR, one entry per CDR3 protein. The sample gives roughly 150,000 distinct CDR3 sequences, about 9% of which show up once; roughly 23% is in the top ten. The sample was blood. These receptors originate from a woman between 18 and 29 years old with Graves' hyperthyroidism that later progressed to Graves' ophthalmopathy.

This clonotype appeared many times. The J gene is TRBJ1-5, the V gene TRBV28, with TRBD1 matching 7 bases. Germline CDR1 MDHEN, CDR2 SYDVKM. The CDR3 is 15 amino acids. V lost 6 bases to trimming and J lost 2 bases; unmatched junction nucleotides: 7. DNA of the CDR3: TGTGCCAGCAGGATCAGGGGGTTGGGCAATCAGCCCCAGCATTTT. Protein product: CASRIRGLGNQPQHF.

This clonotype was seen at least ten times. V gene TRBV6-1 combines with J gene TRBJ1-2, with D maybe TRBD1 (6 bases). Trimming cost V 6 bases and J 4 bases, with 12 bases left between them. In germline, CDR1 is MNHNS, CDR2 SASEGT. The CDR3 contains 13 residues. The CDR3 DNA follows: TGTGCCAGCAGAACGGCAGGGGTCTATGGCTACACCTTC. Translating it yields CASRTAGVYGYTF.

Comments on this clonotype: A much larger clone lies one base from this, so it may be a read error. The chain combines TRBV6-1 with TRBJ1-3, with D unclear. The CDR3 sequence is 14 residues long. Per germline, CDR1 MNHNS and CDR2 SASEGT. Written as DNA, the CDR3 is TGTGCCAGCAGGAGGAGCTACTCTGGAAACACCATATGTTTT. It translates to CASRRSYSGNTICF.

This clonotype has a handful of counts. The V and J genes are TRBV30 and TRBJ2-1; the match to TRBD1 covers 7 bases. With 1 base clipped from V and 4 bases from J, the junction kept 10 bases outside the gene matches. Germline CDR1 is GTSNPN and CDR2 is SVGIG (reference sequence). The CDR3 has 16 amino acids. CDR3 residues: CAWSAGFDRVYNEQFF. CDR3 nucleotides: TGTGCCTGGAGTGCAGGCTTTGACAGGGTGTACAATGAGCAGTTCTTC. Drawing the rest from reference TRBV30 and TRBJ2-1, the complete variable domain is SQTIHQWPATLVQPVGSPLSLECTVEGTSNPNLYWYRQAAGRGLQLLFYSVGIGQISSEVPQNLSASRPQDRQFILSSKKLLLSDSGFYLCAWSAGFDRVYNEQFFGPGTRLTVL.

This clonotype was detected ten times or more. This chain uses TRBV19 with TRBJ1-1, with D perhaps TRBD1 (6 bases). The CDR3 runs to 14 residues. The V gene's germline CDR1 is LNHDA and CDR2 SQIVND (reference sequence). V lost 3 bases, J lost 1 base, and 9 bases lay in between. The CDR3 spells CASSIGQRNTEAFF. The CDR3 DNA sequence: TGTGCCAGTAGTATCGGACAGAGGAACACTGAAGCTTTCTTT.

This clonotype has at least ten counts. The chain links TRBV9 to TRBJ2-3, with D hard to call. Trimming took 0 bases from V and 6 from J, leaving 8 bases between them. The CDR3 is made up of 13 amino acids. The germline V gene encodes CDR1 SGDLS and CDR2 YYNGEE. CDR3 nucleotide sequence: TGTGCCAGCAGCGTAGCAGAATACGATACGCAGTATTTT. Translating gives CASSVAEYDTQYF.

In its sample, this clonotype was seen many times. The chain uses TRBV7-3 and TRBJ2-1, with D tentatively TRBD1 (6 bases). CDR1 is SGHTA and CDR2 is FQGTGA in the germline V gene. The CDR3 extends over 16 amino acids. The germline V and J ends were trimmed by 5 bases and 1 base, with 15 bases remaining between them. The CDR3: CASSQDRPVSYNEQFF. CDR3 bases: TGTGCCAGCAGCCAGGACAGACCAGTATCCTACAATGAGCAGTTCTTC. Drawing the rest from reference TRBV7-3 and TRBJ2-1, the complete variable domain is GAGVSQTPSNKVTEKGKYVELRCDPISGHTALYWYRQSLGQGPEFLIYFQGTGAADDSGLPNDRFFAVRPEGSVSTLKIQRTERGDSAVYLCASSQDRPVSYNEQFFGPGTRLTVL.

The chain couples TRBV6-1 to TRBJ1-1; TRBD1 aligns across 9 bases. This CDR3 region has 13 residues. Germline CDR1 reads MNHNS; CDR2 reads SASEGT. Trimming cost V 6 bases and J 7 bases; bases outside gene matches: 6. The CDR3 bases are TGTGCCAGCAGACAGGACAGGGGCTTTGAAGCTTTCTTT. This codes for CASRQDRGFEAFF.

This clonotype appeared many times. The chain is built from TRBV29-1 and TRBJ2-7; 9 bases fit TRBD1. The CDR3 sequence is 12 residues long. From germline, CDR1 is SQVTM and CDR2 ANQGSEA. After removal of 7 bases from V and 5 bases from J, the junction contained 6 bases not matched to a gene. The CDR3 DNA reads TGCAGCGGCCGGGACAGGGTTAACGAGCAGTACTTC. Translating it yields CSGRDRVNEQYF.

Ten or more counts support this clonotype. The V and J genes are TRBV20-1 and TRBJ1-5; 7 bases line up with TRBD1. V lost 4 bases to trimming and J lost 0 bases; unmatched junction nucleotides: 12. CDR3 length: 17 amino acids. Germline assignment: CDR1 DFQATT and CDR2 SNEGSKA (reference sequence). This CDR3 is CSANRQGIFRSNQPQHF. In DNA, the CDR3 is TGCAGTGCTAACAGACAGGGAATCTTTCGTAGCAATCAGCCCCAGCATTTT.

This clonotype was recorded many times. The J gene is TRBJ1-3, the V gene TRBV29-1; D is unclear. The ends were cut back, 4 bases at V and 0 bases at J, with 7 bases in the middle. The CDR3 is made up of 13 amino acids. Per the germline V gene, CDR1 is SQVTM and CDR2 is ANQGSEA. The CDR3 spells CSVGRNSGNTIYF. CDR3 coding DNA: TGCAGCGTTGGCCGGAACTCTGGAAACACCATATATTTT.

This clonotype was recorded at least ten times. The CDR3: CASSLQDTDTQYF. The CDR3 DNA is TGTGCCAGCAGCCTACAAGACACAGATACGCAGTATTTT. The chain recombines TRBV12-3 or TRBV12-4 with TRBJ2-3; D is unresolved. This CDR3 contains 13 residues. Trimming took off 6 bases at V and 2 bases at J, with 9 bases between the two ends.

This chain links TRBV6-5 with TRBJ2-7; 13 bases line up with TRBD2. CDR3 size: 20 residues. Germline trimming cut 4 bases from V and 3 bases from J; bases unmatched to any gene: 18. CDR1 is MNHEY, CDR2 SVGAGI, per germline. CDR3 loop: CASSFYPGLAGQENIYEQYF. The CDR3 DNA is TGTGCCAGCAGTTTCTACCCGGGACTAGCGGGACAAGAGAATATCTACGAGCAGTACTTC.

This clonotype was recorded at least ten times. The J gene is TRBJ2-5, the V gene TRBV9, with a weak D call TRBD1 (6 bases). The germline CDR1 and CDR2 sequences are SGDLS and YYNGEE. Trimming stripped 1 base from V and 3 bases from J, with 19 bases between. CDR3 size: 17 residues. CDR3 loop: CASSVHDTPTGKETQYF. CDR3 nucleotide sequence: TGTGCCAGCAGCGTACACGATACCCCGACAGGAAAAGAGACCCAGTACTTC.

In its sample, this clonotype was seen many times. V is TRBV13 and J is TRBJ2-5; perhaps TRBD2 as D (6 bases). Germline loops: CDR1 PRHDT, CDR2 FYEKMQ (reference sequence). The CDR3 totals 17 residues. Trimming cost V 0 bases and J 1 base, with 15 bases left between them. The CDR3 reads CASSLGVAEAPQETQYF. The CDR3 region has the DNA TGTGCCAGCAGCTTAGGGGTAGCGGAAGCTCCCCAAGAGACCCAGTACTTC.

This clonotype was seen repeatedly, ten times or more. CDR3 bases: TGCAGTGCTAGAGATCTAAAGGGACCCTACGAGCAGTACTTC. It encodes CSARDLKGPYEQYF. This rearrangement joins TRBV20-1 to TRBJ2-7, with D perhaps given as TRBD1 or TRBD2 (5 bases each). Per germline, CDR1 DFQATT and CDR2 SNEGSKA (reference sequence). The CDR3 has 14 amino acids. Trimming stripped 0 bases from V and 2 bases from J, with 11 bases between.

The genes are TRBV30 and TRBJ2-1, with unresolved D. The CDR3 totals 13 residues. V lost 7 bases to trimming and J lost 4 bases, with 14 bases between them. Germline CDR1 GTSNPN, CDR2 SVGIG (reference sequence). The CDR3 sequence: CAYAPYPYNEQFF. CDR3 DNA: TGTGCCTACGCTCCTTACCCATACAATGAGCAGTTCTTC.

This clonotype was counted many times. The rearrangement links TRBV7-9 to TRBJ2-7; D gene uncertain. CDR1 SEHNR and CDR2 FQNEAQ come from the germline V gene (reference sequence). The CDR3 runs 13 residues. Trimming left V 4 bases short and J 6 bases short, with 13 bases between. CDR3 sequence: CASSSTIDTEQYF. The CDR3 DNA sequence: TGTGCCAGCAGCTCGACCATTGACACCGAGCAGTACTTC.

This clonotype was detected many times. DNA of the CDR3: TGTGCCAGTAGAACCCACAGGGTACTAAATCAGCCCCAGCATTTT. It encodes CASRTHRVLNQPQHF. The chain employs TRBV19 and TRBJ1-5, with a weak D call TRBD1 (6 bases). The V and J ends lost 6 bases and 4 bases respectively, with 16 bases between them. The CDR3 totals 15 residues. Germline assignment: CDR1 LNHDA and CDR2 SQIVND (reference sequence).

Turning to this clonotype: This sequence may be a read error, since a much larger clone differs from it by one base. The chain recombines TRBV18 with TRBJ2-2; D ambiguous. The CDR3 spans 13 residues. The V gene's germline CDR1 is KGHSH and CDR2 LQKENI. The CDR3 coding sequence is TGTGCCAGCTCTCCTCTAGACACCAGGGAGCTGTTTTTT. Protein sequence: CASSPLDTRELFF.

A few counts support this clonotype. A read error is possible here, since a much larger clone lies one base away. The chain recombines TRBV3-1 with TRBJ2-1, with a possible D match to TRBD2 (5 bases). Germline loops: CDR1 LGHDT, CDR2 YNNKEL (reference sequence). This CDR3 region has 15 residues. For the CDR3, the DNA is TGTGCCAGCAGCCAAGCGGGGATCCCCTACGATGAGCAGTTCTTC. Its protein is CASSQAGIPYDEQFF.

This clonotype was recorded at least ten times. The chain uses TRBV2 and TRBJ1-3; 9 bases map to TRBD1. CDR1 and CDR2 (germline): SNHLY, FYNNEI. CDR3 length: 13 residues. V trimming: 8 bases; J trimming: 4 bases; junction bases outside the gene matches: 3. CDR3 coding DNA: TGTGCCAGCGCCGGGACAGGGGGAAACACCATATATTTT. It yields the protein CASAGTGGNTIYF.

This clonotype was detected many times. This chain joins TRBV2 and TRBJ1-5, with D tentatively TRBD1 (6 bases). The CDR3 contains 16 residues. Germline loops: CDR1 SNHLY, CDR2 FYNNEI. V shed 6 bases and J shed 6 bases, with 21 bases lying between them. CDR3: CASRSQGSGAGQPQHF. CDR3 sequence (DNA): TGTGCCAGCAGATCCCAGGGGTCAGGGGCAGGTCAGCCCCAGCATTTT. Combining the CDR3 with reference TRBV2 and TRBJ1-5 gives the whole variable domain EPEVTQTPSHQVTQMGQEVILRCVPISNHLYFYWYRQILGQKVEFLVSFYNNEISEKSEIFDDQFSVERPDGSNFTLKIRSTKLEDSAMYFCASRSQGSGAGQPQHFGDGTRLSIL.

This clonotype was counted many times. The chain recombines TRBV20-1 with TRBJ2-7; tentative D call: TRBD2 (6 bases). There are 13 residues in the CDR3. V was clipped by 3 bases and J by 0 bases, with 9 bases between them. In germline, CDR1 is DFQATT, CDR2 SNEGSKA (reference sequence). CDR3 amino acids: CSARRRGSYEQYF. CDR3 bases: TGCAGTGCTAGGAGGCGGGGCTCCTACGAGCAGTACTTC.